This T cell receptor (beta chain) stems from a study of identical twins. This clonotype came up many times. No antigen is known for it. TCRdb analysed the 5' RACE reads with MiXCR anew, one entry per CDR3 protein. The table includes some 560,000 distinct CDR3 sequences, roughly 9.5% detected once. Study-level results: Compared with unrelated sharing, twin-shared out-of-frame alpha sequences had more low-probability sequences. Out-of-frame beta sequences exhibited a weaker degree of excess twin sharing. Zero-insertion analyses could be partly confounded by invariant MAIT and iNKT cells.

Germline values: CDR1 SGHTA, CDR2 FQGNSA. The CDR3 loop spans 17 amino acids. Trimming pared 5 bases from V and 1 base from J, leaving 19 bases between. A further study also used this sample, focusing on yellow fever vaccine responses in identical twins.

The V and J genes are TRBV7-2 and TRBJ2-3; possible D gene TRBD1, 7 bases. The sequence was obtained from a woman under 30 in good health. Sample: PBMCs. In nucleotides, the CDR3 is TGTGCCAGCAGCCGTCGGGGGCCAGGGGGTGGCACAGATACGCAGTATTTT. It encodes CASSRRGPGGGTDTQYF.